These 16 T cell receptor beta chains originate from one sample sequenced in a study of blood T cell repertoires in COVID-19. Generated by immunoSEQ multiplex PCR, the TCRdb table keeps only in-frame clones and is missing some. The data hold about 120,000 clones, with less than 90% observed a single time. Sequenced input: peripheral blood. The source is an older man with active or convalescent COVID-19.

The chain uses TRBV27 and TRBJ2-1; the match to TRBD2 covers 10 bases. The CDR3 is 18 residues long. Trimming removed 0 bases from V and 9 bases from J; junction bases left unmatched: 14. Germline CDR1 reads MNHEY; CDR2 reads SMNVEV (reference sequence). DNA of the CDR3: TGTGCCAGCAGTTTATCGGGGATAGCGGGGGGCCATTTCGGTGAGCAGTTCTTC. As protein: CASSLSGIAGGHFGEQFF.

The chain links TRBV5-1 to TRBJ1-4; 11 nucleotides agree with TRBD1. Looked up from germline, CDR1 is SGHRS and CDR2 is YFSETQ. Unmatched junction bases numbered 8, after V lost 5 bases and J lost 8 bases. This CDR3 has 15 amino acids. DNA for the CDR3: TGCGCCAGCAGTAATGGACAGGGGGCAGACGAAAAACTGTTTTTT. It is translated as CASSNGQGADEKLFF.

This clone was seen only once. This chain connects TRBV19 to TRBJ2-4; D possibly corresponds to TRBD1 (6 bases). This CDR3 is 18 amino acids long. Looked up from germline, CDR1 is LNHDA and CDR2 is SQIVND (reference sequence). Trimming left V 1 base short and J 0 bases short, with 16 bases between. The CDR3 DNA reads as TGTGCCAGTAGTATAGGGGGACAATCGCTACTAGCCAAAAACATTCAGTACTTC. It is translated as CASSIGGQSLLAKNIQYF.

The genes are TRBV28 and TRBJ2-5, with 7 bases matching TRBD2. Per germline, CDR1 MDHEN and CDR2 SYDVKM. The CDR3 is 14 residues long. Trimming removed 8 bases from V and 0 bases from J; junction bases left unmatched: 6. CDR3: CASGRGVNQETQYF. CDR3 DNA sequence: TGTGCCAGCGGGAGGGGAGTGAACCAAGAGACCCAGTACTTC. The full variable domain, with the rest looked up from reference TRBV28 and TRBJ2-5, is DVKVTQSSRYLVKRTGEKVFLECVQDMDHENMFWYRQDPGLGLRLIYFSYDVKMKEKGDIPEGYSVSREKKERFSLILESASTNQTSMYLCASGRGVNQETQYFGPGTRLLVL.

This sequence joins TRBV30 and TRBJ1-2; D is unresolved. This CDR3 has 14 amino acids. CDR1 GTSNPN and CDR2 SVGIG come from the germline V gene (reference sequence). V gave up 4 bases and J gave up 2 bases, with 14 bases separating them. CDR3 sequence reads: CAWIYASPNYGYTF. DNA for the CDR3: TGTGCCTGGATCTACGCGAGCCCCAACTATGGCTACACCTTC. The whole variable domain, filled in from reference TRBV30 and TRBJ1-2, reads SQTIHQWPATLVQPVGSPLSLECTVEGTSNPNLYWYRQAAGRGLQLLFYSVGIGQISSEVPQNLSASRPQDRQFILSSKKLLLSDSGFYLCAWIYASPNYGYTFGSGTRLTVV.

The gene calls are TRBV19 and TRBJ2-2, with TRBD2 matching 10 bases. V was clipped by 3 bases and J by 4 bases; unmatched bases: 11. This CDR3 has 18 residues. The germline gives CDR1 LNHDA, CDR2 SQIVND (reference sequence). CDR3 sequence reads: CASSIDPSGSAITGELFF. The CDR3, as DNA: TGTGCCAGTAGTATTGATCCTAGCGGGAGCGCGATCACCGGGGAGCTGTTTTTT.

The chain carries TRBV7-6 and TRBJ2-1; 11 bases line up with TRBD2. Losses at the gene ends were 2 bases for V and 5 bases for J; bases not matched to a gene: 5. CDR1 is SGHVS, CDR2 FNYEAQ, per germline. There are 16 residues in the CDR3. CDR3 amino acids: CASSLITSGGNNEQFF. The CDR3 DNA follows: TGTGCCAGCAGCTTAATAACTAGCGGGGGAAACAATGAGCAGTTCTTC.

The chain is built from TRBV5-1 and TRBJ2-7; D perhaps matches TRBD2 (6 bases). V shed 5 bases and J shed 1 base, with 10 bases lying between them. Germline V lookup: CDR1 SGHRS, CDR2 YFSETQ. This CDR3 has 13 amino acids. The CDR3 DNA reads as TGCGCCAGCAGAGTGGAGGGGTCCTACGAGCAGTACTTC. Amino acids: CASRVEGSYEQYF.

The genes are TRBV6-5 and TRBJ1-6, with 9 bases matching TRBD1. Germline V lookup: CDR1 MNHEY, CDR2 SVGAGI. The CDR3 consists of 15 residues. Trimming took 6 bases from V and 10 from J; bases not matched to a gene: 10. This chain's CDR3 is CASRSGTGSVSPLHF. CDR3 DNA sequence: TGTGCCAGCAGATCCGGGACAGGGTCTGTCTCACCCCTCCACTTT.

In the case of this clone: With only one base between it and a far larger clone, this is likely a read error. V gene TRBV7-9 combines with J gene TRBJ1-1, with 7 bases fitting TRBD1. Germline assignment: CDR1 SEHNR and CDR2 FQNEAQ (reference sequence). V dropped 5 bases and J dropped 1; count of bases not matched to a gene: 7. The CDR3 consists of 15 residues. The CDR3 spells CASSTSGTANTEAFF. The CDR3 DNA is TGTGCCAGCAGCACCTCCGGGACAGCGAACACTGAAGCTTTCTTT.

Concerning this clone: This same CDR3 is encoded by further DNA sequences in the sample. The genes are TRBV28 and TRBJ1-5; D may be TRBD1 (6 bases). V dropped 4 bases and J dropped 7 bases, with 8 bases sitting between them. The germline V gene encodes CDR1 MDHEN and CDR2 SYDVKM. The CDR3 consists of 12 residues. CDR3 nucleotide sequence: TGTGCCAGCAGTTCACAGGGACAGCCCCAGCATTTT. Amino acids: CASSSQGQPQHF.

V gene TRBV7-2 combines with J gene TRBJ2-2; 7 positions match TRBD1. Trimming removed 4 bases from V and 1 base from J; junction bases left unmatched: 9. Germline CDR1 and CDR2: SGHTA and FQGNSA. This CDR3 comprises 17 residues. DNA for the CDR3: TGTGCCAGCAGCTCACGTGTCCGGACAGGGAACACCGGGGAGCTGTTTTTT. Its translation is CASSSRVRTGNTGELFF.

The rearrangement links TRBV19 to TRBJ1-5, with D unclear. The CDR3 spans 15 residues. CDR1 and CDR2 from the germline V gene are LNHDA and SQIVND (reference sequence). V was cut by 1 base and J by 1 base, with 8 bases left in between. The CDR3 reads CASSIGRPSNQPQHF. The CDR3 DNA reads as TGTGCCAGTAGTATAGGGAGGCCAAGCAATCAGCCCCAGCATTTT.

The chain is built from TRBV7-3 and TRBJ2-1; maybe TRBD1 (5 bases). The CDR3 loop spans 13 amino acids. Germline loops: CDR1 SGHTA, CDR2 FQGTGA. Trimming took 3 bases from V and 5 from J, leaving 8 bases between them. CDR3 loop: CASSLAGNNEQFF. The CDR3 DNA reads TGTGCCAGCAGCTTGGCAGGGAACAATGAGCAGTTCTTC. Using reference TRBV7-3 and TRBJ2-1 for the parts outside the CDR3, the full variable domain is GAGVSQTPSNKVTEKGKYVELRCDPISGHTALYWYRQSLGQGPEFLIYFQGTGAADDSGLPNDRFFAVRPEGSVSTLKIQRTERGDSAVYLCASSLAGNNEQFFGPGTRLTVL.

The V and J genes are TRBV7-3 and TRBJ2-1, with 13 bases that match TRBD2. V was pared by 3 bases and J by 8 bases, with 16 bases of the junction left unmatched. The germline CDR1 and CDR2 sequences are SGHTA and FQGTGA. This CDR3 contains 19 residues. CDR3 nucleotides: TGTGCCAGCAGCTTCTTTGGTACTAGCGGGAGGGCCGGTAGCGATGAGCAGTTCTTC. Translating it yields CASSFFGTSGRAGSDEQFF.

J is TRBJ2-3 and V is TRBV9; D remains unclear. CDR1 SGDLS and CDR2 YYNGEE come from the germline V gene. The V gene lost 4 bases and the J gene lost 4 bases, with 7 bases spanning the gap. The CDR3 covers 12 residues. In DNA form, the CDR3 reads TGTGCCAGCAGCCCTCTTCCAGATACGCAGTATTTT. The encoded protein is CASSPLPDTQYF.